The source of this T cell receptor beta chain is a study of cytomegalovirus exposure and HLA in healthy donors. Regarding the study as a whole: Most TCR sequences proved rare, with some public TCRs found in many donors.

In the PCR, 60 Vbeta and 13 Jbeta primers were used. Assay used: immunoSEQ multiplex PCR; TCRdb lists only in-frame clones, some missing. This sample has about 180,000 clones, with 84% found just once. This CDR3 has 16 amino acids. Per germline, CDR1 SGHDT and CDR2 YYEEEE. V shed 3 bases, J shed 0 bases, and the junction held 6 bases outside the gene matches. This clone was counted a single time. What it binds is not known. At the time of sampling, donors were nominally healthy, though unrecorded immune exposures were likely. The sequencing sample was made of PBMCs. J is TRBJ1-5 and V is TRBV5-6; 7 bases line up with TRBD1. The source is a young man in good health and CMV-seronegative. This CDR3 reads CASSSAGGPSNQPQHF. CDR3 coding DNA: TGTGCCAGCAGCTCTGCAGGGGGTCCTAGCAATCAGCCCCAGCATTTT.